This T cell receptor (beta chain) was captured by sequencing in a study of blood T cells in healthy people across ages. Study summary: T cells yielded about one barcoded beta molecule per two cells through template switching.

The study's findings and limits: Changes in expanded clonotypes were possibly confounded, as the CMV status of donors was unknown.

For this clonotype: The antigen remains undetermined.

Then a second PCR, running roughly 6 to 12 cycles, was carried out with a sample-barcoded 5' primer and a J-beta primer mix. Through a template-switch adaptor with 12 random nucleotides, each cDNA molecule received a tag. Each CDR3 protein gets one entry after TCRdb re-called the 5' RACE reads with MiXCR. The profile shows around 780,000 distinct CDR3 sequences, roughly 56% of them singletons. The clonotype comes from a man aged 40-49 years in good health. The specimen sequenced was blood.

In DNA form, the CDR3 reads TGTGCCAGCAGCAGAGGGGAGAACACTGAAGCTTTCTTT. This translates into CASSRGENTEAFF. The rearrangement uses TRBV12-3 or TRBV12-4 and TRBJ1-1; D may be TRBD1 (5 bases). V was clipped by 6 bases and J by 1 base, with 9 bases between them. The CDR3 extends over 13 amino acids.